The 3 T cell receptor beta chains listed next were all sequenced from one sample in a study of cytomegalovirus exposure and HLA in healthy donors. PCR primers comprised 60 Vbeta and 13 Jbeta primers. Produced via immunoSEQ multiplex PCR; TCRdb's table is partial and in-frame only. Of 81,000 or so clones listed, over 65% are singletons. Specimen: PBMCs. These TCRs come from a man between 45 and 60 years old in good health and CMV-seropositive.

The CDR3 protein is CASSLRSGSYYEQYF. The CDR3 coding sequence is TGTGCCAGCAGCTTACGTAGCGGGAGTTACTACGAGCAGTACTTC. V gene TRBV7-9 combines with J gene TRBJ2-7, with 9 bases that match TRBD2. CDR1 and CDR2 from the germline V gene are SEHNR and FQNEAQ (reference sequence). The junction had 5 bases not matched to a gene; V was cut back by 2 bases and J by 3 bases. The CDR3 totals 15 residues.

The chain is built from TRBV10-1 and TRBJ2-2; a possible D gene is TRBD2 (6 bases). Germline CDR1 and CDR2: WNHNN and SYGVQD (reference sequence). V lost 6 bases to trimming and J lost 3 bases, with 11 bases between them. The CDR3 is made up of 14 amino acids. DNA of the CDR3: TGCGCCAGCAGCGGGACTTCATACACCGGGGAGCTGTTTTTT. This gives the protein CASSGTSYTGELFF.

V usage is TRBV25-1 and J usage is TRBJ1-4; D call uncertain. CDR3 length: 12 amino acids. In germline, CDR1 is MGHDK, CDR2 SYGVNS. V dropped 3 bases and J dropped 13 bases, with 12 bases sitting between them. CDR3 sequence reads: CASSDSERGLFF. The CDR3 region has the DNA TGTGCCAGCAGTGATTCTGAACGGGGACTGTTTTTT.